The subject of this entry is one T cell receptor (beta chain). Trimming stripped 5 bases from V and 5 bases from J, with 16 bases between. The germline gives CDR1 SGHVS, CDR2 FQNEAQ. The CDR3 spans 14 residues. This record belongs to a study of blood T cell repertoires in COVID-19. In the study overall: The origin of the acute and convalescent COVID-19 samples was the United States, Italy and Spain. T cells, B-cell-depleted T cells, or PBMCs supplied cDNA or gDNA.

Under the authors' procedure: It was from reference gene primer amplification that nucleated cell counts were estimated. The repertoire was sequenced with immunoSEQ multiplex PCR; TCRdb's copy has only in-frame clones and lacks some. D and trimming come from the DNA, and the V and J calls and clone size come from that table. Among about 130,000 clones listed, approximately 90% were seen once. The rearrangement joins TRBV7-8 to TRBJ2-7; D remains ambiguous. This clonotype was obtained from a woman aged 80 or over with acute or convalescent COVID-19. The specimen sequenced was peripheral blood. The CDR3 DNA reads as TGTGCCAGCAGCAACCGGTATTCCCCCAACGAGCAGTACTTC. This sequence encodes CASSNRYSPNEQYF.